This T cell receptor (beta chain) was obtained from a study of immune cell composition in non-small cell lung cancer. Repertoires were generated with immunoSEQ multiplex PCR, while TCRdb's copy carries only in-frame clones and drops some. Of over 15,000 clones listed, around four fifths are singletons. The V gene's germline CDR1 is MNHNS and CDR2 SASEGT. Deletions cut 6 bases from V and 5 bases from J, with 16 bases between. The CDR3 runs 14 residues. This clone was observed a handful of times. Normal lung was taken at the farthest possible site, at least 3 cm from tumour. The sample was also reused in another study, on CD4 T cells in lung cancer. That study adds: Some patients had received nivolumab or pembrolizumab before giving blood. Some responses in blood might come from in vitro naive priming, not memory.

The rearrangement links TRBV6-1 to TRBJ1-2; D is unresolved. Input material: non-adjacent lung tissue. This TCR was sampled from a human donor with non-small cell lung cancer. The CDR3 coding sequence is TGTGCCAGCAGCGTTCTGGGCGGAGAGTATGGCTACACCTTC. It specifies CASSVLGGEYGYTF.